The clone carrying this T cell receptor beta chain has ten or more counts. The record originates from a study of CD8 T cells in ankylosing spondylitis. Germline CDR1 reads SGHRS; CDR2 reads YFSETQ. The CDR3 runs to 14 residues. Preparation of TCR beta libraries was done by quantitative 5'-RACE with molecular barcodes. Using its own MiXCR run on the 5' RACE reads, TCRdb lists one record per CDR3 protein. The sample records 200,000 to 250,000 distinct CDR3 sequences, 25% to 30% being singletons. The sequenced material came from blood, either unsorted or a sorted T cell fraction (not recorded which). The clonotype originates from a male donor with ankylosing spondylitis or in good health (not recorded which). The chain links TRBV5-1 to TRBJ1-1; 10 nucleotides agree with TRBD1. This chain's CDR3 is CASRDRGLNTEAFF. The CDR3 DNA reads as TGCGCAAGCCGGGACAGGGGCCTGAACACTGAAGCTTTCTTT. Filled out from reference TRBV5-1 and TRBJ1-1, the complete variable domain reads KAGVTQTPRYLIKTRGQQVTLSCSPISGHRSVSWYQQTPGQGLQFLFEYFSETQRNKGNFPGRFSGRQFSNSRSEMNVSTLELGDSALYLCASRDRGLNTEAFFGQGTRLTVV.